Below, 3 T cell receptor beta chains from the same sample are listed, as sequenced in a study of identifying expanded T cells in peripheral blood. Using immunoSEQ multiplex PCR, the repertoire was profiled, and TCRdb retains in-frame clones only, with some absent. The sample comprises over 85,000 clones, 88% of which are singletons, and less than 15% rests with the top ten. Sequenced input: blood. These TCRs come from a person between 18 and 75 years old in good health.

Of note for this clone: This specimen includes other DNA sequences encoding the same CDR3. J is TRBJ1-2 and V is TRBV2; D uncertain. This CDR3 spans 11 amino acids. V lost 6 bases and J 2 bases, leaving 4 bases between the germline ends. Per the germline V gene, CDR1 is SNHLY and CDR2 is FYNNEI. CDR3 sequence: CASSENYGYTF. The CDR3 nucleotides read TGTGCCAGCAGCGAGAACTATGGCTACACCTTC.

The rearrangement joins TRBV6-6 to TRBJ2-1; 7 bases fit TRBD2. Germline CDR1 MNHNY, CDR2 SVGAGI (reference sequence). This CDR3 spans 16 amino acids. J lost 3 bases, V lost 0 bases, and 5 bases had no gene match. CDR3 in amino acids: CASSYSGRGVYNEQFF. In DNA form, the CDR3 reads TGTGCCAGCAGTTACTCCGGCCGGGGGGTCTACAATGAGCAGTTCTTC.

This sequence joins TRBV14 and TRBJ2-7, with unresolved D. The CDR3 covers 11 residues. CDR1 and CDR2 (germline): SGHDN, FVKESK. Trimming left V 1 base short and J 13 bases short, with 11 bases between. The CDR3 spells CASSQGLSCYF. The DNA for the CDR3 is TGTGCCAGCAGCCAAGGCCTCTCGTGTTACTTC. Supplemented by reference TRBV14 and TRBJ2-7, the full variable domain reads EAGVTQFPSHSVIEKGQTVTLRCDPISGHDNLYWYRRVMGKEIKFLLHFVKESKQDESGMPNNRFLAERTGGTYSTLKVQPAELEDSGVYFCASSQGLSCYFGPGTRLTVT.